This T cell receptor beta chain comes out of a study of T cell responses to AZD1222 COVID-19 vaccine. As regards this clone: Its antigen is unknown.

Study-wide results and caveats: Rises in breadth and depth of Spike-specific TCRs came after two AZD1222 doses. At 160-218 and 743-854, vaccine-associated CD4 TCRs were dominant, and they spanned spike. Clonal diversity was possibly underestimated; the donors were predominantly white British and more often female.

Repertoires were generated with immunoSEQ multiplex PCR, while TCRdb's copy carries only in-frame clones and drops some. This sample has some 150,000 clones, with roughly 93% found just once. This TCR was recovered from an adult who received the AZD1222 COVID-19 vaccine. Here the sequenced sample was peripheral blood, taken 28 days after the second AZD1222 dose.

CDR3 region: CSVGQLNTEAFF. DNA of the CDR3: TGCAGCGTTGGGCAGCTGAACACTGAAGCTTTCTTT. The J gene is TRBJ1-1, the V gene TRBV29-1; D is undetermined. The CDR3 is made up of 12 amino acids. Germline V CDR1 and CDR2: SQVTM, ANQGSEA. V was pared by 4 bases and J by 0 bases, with 6 bases between.